The 12 T cell receptor beta chains below were found in one sample sequenced in a study of blood T cells in healthy people across ages. It was with a sample-barcoded 5' primer and a J-beta primer mix that a second PCR of about 6 to 12 cycles was run. TCRdb recomputed calls from the 5' RACE reads with MiXCR, one row per CDR3 protein. The sample has approximately 800,000 distinct CDR3 sequences, more than 55% seen once; the top ten hold approximately 24%. The sample consisted of blood. These receptors were taken from a man between 35 and 55 years old in good health.

V gene TRBV28 combines with J gene TRBJ2-1; no clear D gene. Germline CDR1 MDHEN, CDR2 SYDVKM. The CDR3 consists of 17 residues. Trimming removed 5 bases at V and 0 bases at J, with 17 bases between. The CDR3 reads CASSTTHQESSYNEQFF. In DNA form, the CDR3 reads TGTGCCAGCAGTACGACACACCAGGAGAGCTCCTACAATGAGCAGTTCTTC.

V gene TRBV3-1 combines with J gene TRBJ1-6; no clear D. Trimming shortened V by 7 bases and J by 9 bases, and 13 bases separated the two germline ends. Germline CDR1 reads LGHDT; CDR2 reads YNNKEL (reference sequence). The CDR3 length is 13 residues. The CDR3 DNA sequence: TGTGCCAGCAAACGTGAGGAAGGTTCACCCCTCCACTTT. Protein sequence: CASKREEGSPLHF.

The chain uses TRBV9 and TRBJ2-1, with 8 positions matching TRBD2. The CDR3 runs 16 residues. Germline lookup yields CDR1 SGDLS and CDR2 YYNGEE. V shed 4 bases and J 0 bases; nucleotides not matched to a gene: 6. As DNA, the CDR3 is TGTGCCAGCAGCTCTCTCCTAGCGGGCTCCTACAATGAGCAGTTCTTC. Translated: CASSSLLAGSYNEQFF.

This clonotype was detected many times. The V call is TRBV20-1, the J call TRBJ2-5, with TRBD1 matching over 10 bases. Trimming at V came to 5 bases and at J to 4 bases, leaving 4 bases not matched to a gene. CDR1 and CDR2 from the germline V gene are DFQATT and SNEGSKA (reference sequence). CDR3 length equals 13 residues. In nucleotides, the CDR3 is TGCAGTGCTCAGACAGGGGGCTTAGAGACCCAGTACTTC. Protein product: CSAQTGGLETQYF.

This clonotype showed up just a few times. The CDR3 sequence: CAISEYSERASYTF. The DNA for the CDR3 is TGTGCCATCAGTGAGTACTCGGAACGGGCCAGCTACACCTTC. The chain has TRBV10-3 and TRBJ1-2; D is unresolved. Germline assignment: CDR1 ENHRY and CDR2 SYGVKD. Trimming shortened V by 1 base and J by 9 bases, and 15 bases separated the two germline ends. The length of the CDR3 is 14 residues.

CDR3 DNA sequence: TGCAGTGCCAGACCCAATGAAAAACTGTTTTTT. Translating gives CSARPNEKLFF. The V call is TRBV20-1, the J call TRBJ1-4; D is ambiguous. The CDR3 length is 11 residues. The ends were cut back, 6 bases at V and 5 bases at J, with 7 bases in the middle. Per germline, CDR1 DFQATT and CDR2 SNEGSKA (reference sequence).

This clonotype was found a few times. V usage is TRBV7-2 and J usage is TRBJ2-5, with D possibly TRBD2 on 5 matching bases. The CDR3 consists of 15 residues. Germline V gives CDR1 SGHTA, CDR2 FQGNSA. With 4 bases removed from V and 4 bases from J, the gap between germline ends came to 16 bases. CDR3 residues: CASSSILGSVETQYF. DNA for the CDR3: TGTGCCAGCAGCTCCATTCTGGGGAGCGTAGAGACCCAGTACTTC.

The chain employs TRBV20-1 and TRBJ2-3; 10 nucleotides match TRBD2. This CDR3 has 15 residues. After removal of 6 bases from V and 6 bases from J, the junction contained 12 bases not matched to a gene. Germline V lookup: CDR1 DFQATT, CDR2 SNEGSKA (reference sequence). Here the CDR3 DNA reads TGCAGTGCCACCCTACTAGCGGGGAGAGTTGATACGCAGTATTTT. It is translated as CSATLLAGRVDTQYF.

This clonotype has only a few counts. The chain joins TRBV3-1 to TRBJ2-6, with D possibly matching TRBD2 (5 bases). The CDR3 runs to 15 residues. Trimming pared 5 bases from V and 6 bases from J, leaving 14 bases between. CDR1 is LGHDT, CDR2 YNNKEL, per germline (reference sequence). CDR3 region: CASSGLALMANVLTF. In DNA, the CDR3 is TGTGCCAGCAGCGGTCTAGCCCTTATGGCCAACGTCCTGACTTTC.

This chain connects TRBV25-1 to TRBJ1-4; no definite D call. The V gene's germline CDR1 is MGHDK and CDR2 SYGVNS. The CDR3 spans 15 residues. The ends were cut back, 4 bases at V and 7 bases at J, with 16 bases in the middle. Here the CDR3 DNA reads TGTGCCAGCAGTGCTGGCGAGATTTGGGGTGAAAAACTGTTTTTT. Its translation is CASSAGEIWGEKLFF.

The V call is TRBV7-9, the J call TRBJ1-2; D is uncertain. Trimming pared 8 bases from V and 8 bases from J, leaving 30 bases between. Germline CDR1 SEHNR, CDR2 FQNEAQ (reference sequence). The CDR3 length is 17 residues. CDR3 sequence (DNA): TGTGCCAGCCCTCAGAGTGGCGGTGGTTTCCCCTCCGAAGGCTACACCTTC. Protein product: CASPQSGGGFPSEGYTF.

V gene TRBV14 combines with J gene TRBJ2-3; D is unclear. There are 13 residues in the CDR3. The germline CDR1 and CDR2 sequences are SGHDN and FVKESK. The ends were cut back, 3 bases at V and 5 bases at J, with 9 bases in the middle. The CDR3 nucleotides are TGTGCCAGCAGCCAGCTAGGCGGAGATACGCAGTATTTT. Translated: CASSQLGGDTQYF.